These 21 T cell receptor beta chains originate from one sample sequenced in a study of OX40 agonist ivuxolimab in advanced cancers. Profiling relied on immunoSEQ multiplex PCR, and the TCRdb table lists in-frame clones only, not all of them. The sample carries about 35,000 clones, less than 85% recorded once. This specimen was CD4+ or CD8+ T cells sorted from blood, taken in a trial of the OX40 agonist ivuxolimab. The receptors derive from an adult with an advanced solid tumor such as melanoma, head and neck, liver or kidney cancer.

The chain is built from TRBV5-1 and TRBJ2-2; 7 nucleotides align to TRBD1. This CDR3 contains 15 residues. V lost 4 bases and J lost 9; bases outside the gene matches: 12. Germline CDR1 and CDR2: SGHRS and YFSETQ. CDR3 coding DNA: TGCGCCAGCAGCCCCCCCACAGGGGTTGTTAGGGAGCTGTTTTTT. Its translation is CASSPPTGVVRELFF.

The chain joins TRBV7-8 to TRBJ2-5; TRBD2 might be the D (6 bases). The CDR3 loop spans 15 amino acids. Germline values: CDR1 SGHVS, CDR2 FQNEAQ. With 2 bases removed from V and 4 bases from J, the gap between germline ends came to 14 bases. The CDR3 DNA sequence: TGTGCCAGCAGCTTACGACAAGTCGGGGGAGAGACCCAGTACTTC. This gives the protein CASSLRQVGGETQYF.

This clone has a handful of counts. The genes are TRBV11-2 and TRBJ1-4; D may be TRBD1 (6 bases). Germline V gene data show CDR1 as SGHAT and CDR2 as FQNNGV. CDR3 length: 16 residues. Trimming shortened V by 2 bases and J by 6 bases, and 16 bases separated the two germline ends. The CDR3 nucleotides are TGTGCCAGCAGCTTACCCGGGGGCAAGTTAGATGAAAAACTGTTTTTT. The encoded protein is CASSLPGGKLDEKLFF.

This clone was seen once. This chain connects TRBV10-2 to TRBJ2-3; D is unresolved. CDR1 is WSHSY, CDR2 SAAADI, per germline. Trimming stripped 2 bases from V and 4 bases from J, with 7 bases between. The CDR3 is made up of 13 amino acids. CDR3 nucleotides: TGCGCCAGCAGTGAGGAAGCTGCAGATACGCAGTATTTT. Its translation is CASSEEAADTQYF.

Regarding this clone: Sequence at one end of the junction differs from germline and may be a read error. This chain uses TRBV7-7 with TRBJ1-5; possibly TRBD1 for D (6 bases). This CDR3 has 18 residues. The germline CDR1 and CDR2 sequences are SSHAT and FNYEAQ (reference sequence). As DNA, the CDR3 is TGTGCCAGCAGATTAGACAGGTGCAGGTATCTTAGCAATCAGCCCCAGCATTTT. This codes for CASRLDRCRYLSNQPQHF.

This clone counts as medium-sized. In DNA form, the CDR3 reads TGCGCCAGCAGCCAAGAAACAGGGAGGGGCTACGAGCAGTACTTC. Its protein is CASSQETGRGYEQYF. V and J are TRBV4-1 and TRBJ2-7; D is perhaps TRBD2 (7 bases). Germline assignment: CDR1 MGHRA and CDR2 YSYEKL. The length of the CDR3 is 15 residues. Trimming shortened V by 0 bases and J by 3 bases, and 12 bases separated the two germline ends.

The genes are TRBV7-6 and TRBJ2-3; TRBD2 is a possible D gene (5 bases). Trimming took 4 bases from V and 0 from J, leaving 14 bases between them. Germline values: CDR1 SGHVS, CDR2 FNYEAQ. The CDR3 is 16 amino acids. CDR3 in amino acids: CASSSGLGRSTDTQYF. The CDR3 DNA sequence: TGTGCCAGCAGCTCGGGATTAGGACGTAGCACAGATACGCAGTATTTT.

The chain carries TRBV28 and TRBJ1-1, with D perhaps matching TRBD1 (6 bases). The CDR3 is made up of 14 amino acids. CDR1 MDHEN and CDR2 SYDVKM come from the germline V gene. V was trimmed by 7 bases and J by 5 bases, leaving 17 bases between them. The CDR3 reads CASTWGGAQTEAFF. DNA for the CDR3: TGTGCCAGCACCTGGGGGGGGGCGCAAACTGAAGCTTTCTTT.

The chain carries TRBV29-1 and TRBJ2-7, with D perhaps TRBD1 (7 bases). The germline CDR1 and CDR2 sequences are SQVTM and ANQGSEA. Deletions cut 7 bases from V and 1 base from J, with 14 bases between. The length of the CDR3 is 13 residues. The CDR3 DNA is TGCAGCGCAGGCCAGGGGGGTTCCTACGAGCAGTACTTC. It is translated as CSAGQGGSYEQYF.

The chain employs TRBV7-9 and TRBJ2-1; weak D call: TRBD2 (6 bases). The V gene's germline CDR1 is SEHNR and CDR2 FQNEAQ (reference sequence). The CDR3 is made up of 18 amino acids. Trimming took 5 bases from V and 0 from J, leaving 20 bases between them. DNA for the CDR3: TGTGCCAGCAGCCCAAGAGGTGGCGGGGCCAGCTCCTACAATGAGCAGTTCTTC. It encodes CASSPRGGGASSYNEQFF.

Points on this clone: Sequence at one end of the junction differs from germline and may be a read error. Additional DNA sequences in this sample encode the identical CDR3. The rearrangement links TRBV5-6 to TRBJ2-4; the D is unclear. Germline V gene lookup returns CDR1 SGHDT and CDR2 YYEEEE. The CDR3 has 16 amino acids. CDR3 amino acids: CASYERPTGDKNIQYF. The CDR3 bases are TGCGCCAGCTATGAAAGACCGACTGGTGACAAAAACATTCAGTACTTC.

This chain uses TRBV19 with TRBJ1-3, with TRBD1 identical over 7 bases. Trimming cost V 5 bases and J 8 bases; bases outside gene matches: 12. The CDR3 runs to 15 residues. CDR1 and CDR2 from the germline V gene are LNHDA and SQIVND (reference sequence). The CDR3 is CASSAETGLGDTIYF. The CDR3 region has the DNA TGTGCCAGTAGTGCCGAGACAGGGCTGGGAGACACCATATATTTT.

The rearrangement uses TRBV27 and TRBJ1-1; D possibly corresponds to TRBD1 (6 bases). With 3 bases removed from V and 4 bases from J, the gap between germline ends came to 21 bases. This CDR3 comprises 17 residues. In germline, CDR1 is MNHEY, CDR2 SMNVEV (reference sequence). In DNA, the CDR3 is TGTGCCAGCAGTTTCCTCACCACCACAGGGCAAGGCACTGAAGCTTTCTTT. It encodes CASSFLTTTGQGTEAFF.

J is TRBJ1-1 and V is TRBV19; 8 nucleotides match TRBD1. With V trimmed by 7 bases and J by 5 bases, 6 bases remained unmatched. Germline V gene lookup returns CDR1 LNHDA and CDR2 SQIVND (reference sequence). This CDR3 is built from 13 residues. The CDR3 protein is CASIDRGVTEAFF. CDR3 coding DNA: TGTGCCAGTATAGACAGGGGTGTGACTGAAGCTTTCTTT.

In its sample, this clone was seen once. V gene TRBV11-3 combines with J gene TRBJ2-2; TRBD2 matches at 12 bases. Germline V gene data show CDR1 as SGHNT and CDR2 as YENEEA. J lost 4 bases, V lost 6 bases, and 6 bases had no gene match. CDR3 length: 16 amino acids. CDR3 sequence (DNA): TGTGCCAGCAGACTAGCGGGGGGCCGGGGCACCGGGGAGCTGTTTTTT. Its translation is CASRLAGGRGTGELFF.

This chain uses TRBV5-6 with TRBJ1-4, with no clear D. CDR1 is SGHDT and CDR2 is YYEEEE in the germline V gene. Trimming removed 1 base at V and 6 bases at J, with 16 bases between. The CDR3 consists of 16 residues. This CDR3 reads CASSLTTEGFHEKLFF. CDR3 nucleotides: TGTGCCAGCAGCTTGACCACGGAAGGGTTTCATGAAAAACTGTTTTTT.

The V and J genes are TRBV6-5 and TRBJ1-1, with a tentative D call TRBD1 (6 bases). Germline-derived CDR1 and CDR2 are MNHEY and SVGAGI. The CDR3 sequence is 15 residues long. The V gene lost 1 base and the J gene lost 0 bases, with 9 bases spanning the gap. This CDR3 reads CASSYLDRLNTEAFF. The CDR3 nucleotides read TGTGCCAGCAGTTACTTGGACAGACTGAACACTGAAGCTTTCTTT.

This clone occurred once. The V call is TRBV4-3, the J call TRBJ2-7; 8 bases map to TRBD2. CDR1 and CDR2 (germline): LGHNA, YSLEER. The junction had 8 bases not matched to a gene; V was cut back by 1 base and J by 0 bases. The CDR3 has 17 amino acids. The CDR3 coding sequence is TGCGCCAGCAGCCAAGGAGTAGGTAGCGGGGACTCCTACGAGCAGTACTTC. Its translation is CASSQGVGSGDSYEQYF.

The CDR3 protein is CATSRDYLYEQYF. The CDR3 DNA reads TGTGCCACCTCCCGGGACTACCTCTACGAGCAGTACTTC. This chain connects TRBV28 to TRBJ2-7; 7 nucleotides align to TRBD2. The germline V gene has CDR1 MDHEN and CDR2 SYDVKM. J gave up 3 bases and V 10 bases, and 9 bases lay outside the gene matches. There are 13 residues in the CDR3.

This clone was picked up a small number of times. CDR3 residues: CASSLGEGEYF. The DNA for the CDR3 is TGTGCCAGCAGCTTGGGGGAGGGGGAGTATTTT. The chain joins TRBV5-6 to TRBJ2-3; D is perhaps TRBD2 (7 bases). V was trimmed by 0 bases and J by 13 bases, leaving 9 bases between them. The length of the CDR3 is 11 residues. CDR1 is SGHDT, CDR2 YYEEEE, per germline.

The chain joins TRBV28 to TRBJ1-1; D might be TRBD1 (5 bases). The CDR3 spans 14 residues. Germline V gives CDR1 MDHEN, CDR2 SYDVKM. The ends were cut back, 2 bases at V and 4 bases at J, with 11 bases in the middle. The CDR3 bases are TGTGCCAGCAGTTTACAGACAGCCCCCACTGAAGCTTTCTTT. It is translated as CASSLQTAPTEAFF. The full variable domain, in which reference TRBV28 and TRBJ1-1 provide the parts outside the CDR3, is DVKVTQSSRYLVKRTGEKVFLECVQDMDHENMFWYRQDPGLGLRLIYFSYDVKMKEKGDIPEGYSVSREKKERFSLILESASTNQTSMYLCASSLQTAPTEAFFGQGTRLTVV.